The rows below give T cell receptor beta chains drawn from one sample of a study of CD8 T cells in Susac syndrome. TCRdb re-called the immunoSEQ multiplex PCR reads through MiXCR, storing one row per CDR3 protein. The data contain some 190,000 distinct CDR3 sequences, about 95% of them singletons. Sequenced sample: CD4+ T cells from PBMCs. Every receptor here comes from a human donor in good health. Each CDR3 is given with its conserved first and last residue. The D gene is left open where the match is weak. Part of the rows lack a size; the others show once, few, many or a class for expanded clones.

J: TRBJ1-1; V: TRBV29-1; D: NA; size: NA; DNA: TGCAGCGTTGTTGAGGCGGGAATGAACACTGAAGCTTTCTTT; CDR3: CSVVEAGMNTEAFF
J: TRBJ2-5; V: TRBV3-1; D: NA; size: NA; DNA: TGTGCCAGCAGCCCCGTGACAGGTCCCCAAGAGACCCAGTACTTC; CDR3: CASSPVTGPQETQYF
J: TRBJ2-2; V: TRBV25-1; D: NA; size: NA; DNA: TGTGCCAGCAGTGATACCCTGGATGGCACCGGGGAGCTGTTTTTT; CDR3: CASSDTLDGTGELFF
J: TRBJ1-2; V: TRBV15; D: NA; size: NA; DNA: TGTGCCACCAGCAGGGAAAGCCAGGATAGCTACACCTTC; CDR3: CATSRESQDSYTF
J: TRBJ2-7; V: TRBV5-6; D: TRBD1; size: NA; DNA: TGTGCCAGCAGCCTCGGCCCAGGGGGCAGCGAGCAGTACTTC; CDR3: CASSLGPGGSEQYF
J: TRBJ2-3; V: TRBV19; D: NA; size: NA; DNA: TGTGCCAGCTCCCTTGGGTACACAGATACGCAGTATTTT; CDR3: CASSLGYTDTQYF
J: TRBJ1-1; V: TRBV28; D: NA; size: NA; DNA: TGTGCCAGCAGAAAGGGGGTGAACACTGAAGCTTTCTTT; CDR3: CASRKGVNTEAFF
J: TRBJ2-3; V: TRBV29-1; D: NA; size: NA; DNA: TGCAGCGGCAGACTAGGCGCGGTAGATACGCAGTATTTT; CDR3: CSGRLGAVDTQYF
J: TRBJ2-4; V: TRBV29-1; D: NA; size: NA; DNA: TGCAGCGTCGAGGGGCCCAAAAACATTCAGTACTTC; CDR3: CSVEGPKNIQYF
J: TRBJ1-1; V: TRBV7-8; D: NA; size: once; DNA: TGTGCCAGCAGCGGCGAGGGGATACGCGCTGAAGCTTTCTTT; CDR3: CASSGEGIRAEAFF
J: TRBJ2-7; V: TRBV5-4; D: NA; size: NA; DNA: TGTGCCAGCAGAACTCGCTCCGGGACTCCCAATCGGAGCTCCTACGAGCAGTACTTC; CDR3: CASRTRSGTPNRSSYEQYF
J: TRBJ2-1; V: TRBV20-1; D: NA; size: NA; DNA: TGCAGTGCTCCCACACAGGCGGGGCCGGGTCAGTTCTTC; CDR3: CSAPTQAGPGQFF
J: TRBJ1-5; V: TRBV15; D: NA; size: NA; DNA: TGTGCCACCAGCAGAGGGGCAGCTGTAATTCAGCCCCAGCATTTT; CDR3: CATSRGAAVIQPQHF
J: TRBJ2-1; V: TRBV29-1; D: TRBD1; size: NA; DNA: TGCAGCATAGATGGGGGGACAGGGTCGAATGAGCAGTTCTTC; CDR3: CSIDGGTGSNEQFF
J: TRBJ1-2; V: TRBV6-2/TRBV6-3; D: NA; size: NA; DNA: TGTGCCAGCAGTTACCGGTTGTCAGGGTACGATGGCTACACCTTC; CDR3: CASSYRLSGYDGYTF
J: TRBJ2-5; V: TRBV24-1; D: NA; size: NA; DNA: TGTGCCACCAGTGATTTGCAGGGGGAGACCCAGTACTTC; CDR3: CATSDLQGETQYF
J: TRBJ2-1; V: TRBV5-5; D: NA; size: NA; DNA: TGTGCCGCGGGCAGCTCCAGCTCCTACAATGAGCAGTTCTTC; CDR3: CAAGSSSSYNEQFF
J: TRBJ2-1; V: TRBV20-1; D: NA; size: NA; DNA: TGCAGTGCTAGATCGGGCGTTAGCAATGAGCAGTTCTTC; CDR3: CSARSGVSNEQFF
J: TRBJ1-1; V: TRBV18; D: NA; size: NA; DNA: TGTGCCAGCTCACCACGCGCCACGGAATCGGGAGCTTTCTTT; CDR3: CASSPRATESGAFF
J: TRBJ2-7; V: TRBV6-2/TRBV6-3; D: TRBD2; size: NA; DNA: TGTGCCAGCAGTTGGAGGACTAGCGGTACCTACGAGCAGTACTTC; CDR3: CASSWRTSGTYEQYF
J: TRBJ2-1; V: TRBV28; D: NA; size: NA; DNA: TGTGCCAGCAGTCCAAGTTATGGCTCCTACAATGAGCAGTTCTTC; CDR3: CASSPSYGSYNEQFF
J: TRBJ1-1; V: TRBV3-1; D: NA; size: NA; DNA: TGTGCCAGCAGCCAAGTCCCCGTAGAAGCTGAAGCTTTCTTT; CDR3: CASSQVPVEAEAFF
J: TRBJ1-1; V: TRBV28; D: NA; size: NA; DNA: TGTGCCAGCAGTTTATCGCTGGGGGCAGGGGCTTTCTTT; CDR3: CASSLSLGAGAFF
J: TRBJ2-1; V: TRBV15; D: NA; size: NA; DNA: TGTGCCACCAGCAGAGAATTGAGGGTTACGGCCTACAATGAGCAGTTCTTC; CDR3: CATSRELRVTAYNEQFF
J: TRBJ2-5; V: TRBV3-1; D: NA; size: NA; DNA: TGTGCCAGCAGCCAGGCCAGGGGCCACCCCAACTTC; CDR3: CASSQARGHPNF
J: TRBJ1-1; V: TRBV3-1; D: NA; size: once; DNA: TGTGCCAGCAGCCAACACAGAGCCAACACTGAAGCTTTCTTT; CDR3: CASSQHRANTEAFF
J: TRBJ2-5; V: TRBV20-1; D: NA; size: NA; DNA: TGCAGTGCTAGATCCGTTCCCAGCGGAGCAGAGACCCAGTACTTC; CDR3: CSARSVPSGAETQYF
J: TRBJ2-5; V: TRBV29-1; D: TRBD1; size: NA; DNA: TGCAGCGTCGCCGGGACAGGGCAAGAGACCCAGTACTTC; CDR3: CSVAGTGQETQYF
J: TRBJ2-1; V: TRBV9; D: NA; size: NA; DNA: TGTGCCAGCAGCGTAGTAACTAAGTACAATGAGCAGTTCTTC; CDR3: CASSVVTKYNEQFF
J: TRBJ1-2; V: TRBV3-1; D: NA; size: NA; DNA: TGTGCCAGCAGCCAGGGAACAGCATTCAGGACCCATGGCTACACCTTC; CDR3: CASSQGTAFRTHGYTF
J: TRBJ2-5; V: TRBV14; D: NA; size: NA; DNA: TGTGCCAGCAGCCAACAGGAAGGGACGGGACAAGAGACCCAGTACTTC; CDR3: CASSQQEGTGQETQYF
J: TRBJ2-7; V: TRBV5-1; D: NA; size: NA; DNA: TGCGCCAGCAGCTTGAGCTCAGGGACCTACGAGCAGTACTTC; CDR3: CASSLSSGTYEQYF
J: TRBJ2-2; V: TRBV2; D: TRBD1; size: NA; DNA: TGTGCCAGCAGTAAGGACAGGGTTTGGTCCACCGGGGAGCTGTTTTTT; CDR3: CASSKDRVWSTGELFF
J: TRBJ2-1; V: TRBV3-1; D: NA; size: NA; DNA: TGTGCCAGCAGCCAAGAAGGAACCTCATTGATCTACAATGAGCAGTTCTTC; CDR3: CASSQEGTSLIYNEQFF
J: TRBJ1-3; V: TRBV20-1; D: NA; size: NA; DNA: TGCAGTGCTAGCGTCTATCTGGGAAACACCATATATTTT; CDR3: CSASVYLGNTIYF
J: TRBJ1-1; V: TRBV29-1; D: TRBD1; size: NA; DNA: TGCAGCGTTAGCGCCGGGACAGGGGACACTGAAGCTTTCTTT; CDR3: CSVSAGTGDTEAFF
J: TRBJ2-2; V: TRBV11-2; D: NA; size: NA; DNA: TGTGCCAGCAGCTTAGATTGGGACAAGAACACCGGGGAGCTGTTTTTT; CDR3: CASSLDWDKNTGELFF
J: TRBJ2-4; V: TRBV20-1; D: NA; size: NA; DNA: TGCAGTGCTGTTCTCGGAACCAAAAACATTCAGTACTTC; CDR3: CSAVLGTKNIQYF
J: TRBJ2-5; V: TRBV20-1; D: NA; size: NA; DNA: TGCAGTGCTCCCCACCCACGAGGACTAACAGAGACCCAGTACTTC; CDR3: CSAPHPRGLTETQYF
J: TRBJ2-2; V: TRBV7-2; D: TRBD2; size: once; DNA: TGTGCCAGCAGCCCGACTAGCGGAGTATCCGGGGAGCTGTTTTTT; CDR3: CASSPTSGVSGELFF
J: TRBJ2-7; V: TRBV5-1; D: NA; size: NA; DNA: TGCGCCAGCAGCTACGACCTCTACGAGCAGTACTTC; CDR3: CASSYDLYEQYF
J: TRBJ2-5; V: TRBV9; D: NA; size: NA; DNA: TGTGCCAGCAGCGGAGGGAGGTCCCAAGAGACCCAGTACTTC; CDR3: CASSGGRSQETQYF
J: TRBJ1-5; V: TRBV19; D: NA; size: NA; DNA: TGTGCCAGTAGTGTTACAGGTCCCAATCAGCCCCAGCATTTT; CDR3: CASSVTGPNQPQHF
J: TRBJ1-2; V: TRBV3-1; D: TRBD1; size: NA; DNA: TGTGCCAGCAGCCGGCCAGGGGGCGGCTACACCTTC; CDR3: CASSRPGGGYTF
J: TRBJ2-3; V: TRBV29-1; D: TRBD1; size: NA; DNA: TGCAGCGTTGGGGCCGGGACAGGGGATACGCAGTATTTT; CDR3: CSVGAGTGDTQYF
J: TRBJ2-1; V: TRBV20-1; D: TRBD1; size: NA; DNA: TGCAGTGCTAGACTCCCTACCGGGACAGGGGTCGATGAGCAGTTCTTC; CDR3: CSARLPTGTGVDEQFF
J: TRBJ2-3; V: TRBV3-1; D: TRBD2; size: NA; DNA: TGTGCCAGCAGCCAGGATTTTCGCGCTAAGGGGCGGGAGGACACCAGCACAGATACGCAGTATTTT; CDR3: CASSQDFRAKGREDTSTDTQYF
J: TRBJ2-2; V: TRBV6-5; D: NA; size: NA; DNA: TGTGCCAGCAGTTACCTCGGGCCACGGGACACCGGGGAGCTGTTTTTT; CDR3: CASSYLGPRDTGELFF
J: TRBJ1-2; V: TRBV28; D: NA; size: NA; DNA: TGTGCCAGCAGTTTTAGGGCAGTAGCTAACTATGGCTACACCTTC; CDR3: CASSFRAVANYGYTF
J: TRBJ2-7; V: TRBV27; D: NA; size: NA; DNA: TGTGCCAGCAGTGTTTCAGGCCCCCAATCCTACGAGCAGTACTTC; CDR3: CASSVSGPQSYEQYF
J: TRBJ2-3; V: TRBV27; D: TRBD1; size: once; DNA: TGTGCCAGCAGCCTAGACAGGGATTTAACAGATACGCAGTATTTT; CDR3: CASSLDRDLTDTQYF
J: TRBJ2-3; V: TRBV13; D: NA; size: NA; DNA: TGTGCCAGCAGCTTAGGGGATCTGGGTGATACGCAGTATTTT; CDR3: CASSLGDLGDTQYF
J: TRBJ2-1; V: TRBV20-1; D: TRBD1; size: NA; DNA: TGCAGTGCGCGGACAGGGGGAAACCACAATGAGCAGTTCTTC; CDR3: CSARTGGNHNEQFF
J: TRBJ2-3; V: TRBV20-1; D: TRBD2; size: NA; DNA: TGCAGTGCCTCGCCGCGGGGGGCCACAGATACGCAGTATTTT; CDR3: CSASPRGATDTQYF
J: TRBJ2-7; V: TRBV4-3; D: TRBD1; size: NA; DNA: TGCGCCAGCAGCGCCGGGACAGGGTCGTCCGAGCAGTACTTC; CDR3: CASSAGTGSSEQYF
J: TRBJ1-1; V: TRBV27; D: NA; size: NA; DNA: TGTGCCAGCAGAGGTAAGGGGGAAGCTTTCTTT; CDR3: CASRGKGEAFF
J: TRBJ1-2; V: TRBV15; D: NA; size: NA; DNA: TGTGCCACCAGCGACGGGGGGAACTATGGCTACACCTTC; CDR3: CATSDGGNYGYTF
J: TRBJ1-2; V: TRBV29-1; D: NA; size: NA; DNA: TGCAGCGTCACAGGGTATGGCTACACCTTC; CDR3: CSVTGYGYTF
J: TRBJ2-2; V: TRBV30; D: TRBD1; size: NA; DNA: TGTGCCTGCATCGGGACAGGGGGTGTCAACACCGGGGAGCTGTTTTTT; CDR3: CACIGTGGVNTGELFF
J: TRBJ2-5; V: TRBV4-1; D: NA; size: NA; DNA: TGCGCCAGCAGCCAAGATCGATGGTCCCAGTACTTC; CDR3: CASSQDRWSQYF